A single TCR beta chain is shown here with its context. What it binds is unknown. Profiled with immunoSEQ multiplex PCR; TCRdb holds only in-frame clones, not every one. The sample holds 120,000 or so clones; about 90% are singletons and the top ten take roughly 15%. This sample was taken from a study of T cell responses to AZD1222 COVID-19 vaccine. Study findings and constraints: Along spike, vaccine-associated CD4 TCRs were found throughout, with dominance at 160-218 and 743-854. Sampling that yielded the repertoires occurred only after the peak T cell response. Spike-specific TCR breadth rose after two AZD1222 doses, and depth rose as well. Only a handful of AZD1222 recipients tested seropositive at baseline.

Germline CDR1 is LGHDT and CDR2 is YNNKEL (reference sequence). The CDR3 is 12 amino acids. V was pared by 1 base and J by 7 bases, with 7 bases between. This chain uses TRBV3-1 (or the pseudogene TRBV3-2) with TRBJ1-2; D not resolved. The sequencing here drew on peripheral blood, taken 28 days after the second AZD1222 dose. The receptor comes from an adult who received the AZD1222 COVID-19 vaccine. The CDR3 DNA sequence: TGTGCCAGCAGCCAAGCCCAGCGTGGCTACACCTTC. Protein product: CASSQAQRGYTF.